The present T cell receptor (beta chain) was sequenced within a study of cytomegalovirus exposure and HLA in healthy donors. Regarding the study as a whole: Later findings reportedly placed an Asian-associated ancestry cluster below the approximately 670-donor mean for N-insertions. In an earlier analysis, productive rearrangement rates for most beta V segments clustered near 87% or 30%.

The PCR used 60 Vbeta and 13 Jbeta primers. Measured with immunoSEQ multiplex PCR; TCRdb has only the in-frame clones, and not every one. The table lists 130,000 or so clones, with approximately 1.5% in the top ten. Notes on this clone: The antigen is not known.

The germline V gene encodes CDR1 KGHSY and CDR2 FQNENV. The CDR3 is 13 amino acids. Trimming cost V 4 bases and J 2 bases; bases outside gene matches: 1. What was sequenced was PBMCs. This TCR was sampled from a woman aged 35 to 49 in good health and CMV-seronegative. The J gene is TRBJ1-1, the V gene TRBV16; 7 nucleotides agree with TRBD1. CDR3 sequence: CASSRDSNTEAFF. The DNA for the CDR3 is TGTGCCAGCAGCCGGGACAGTAACACTGAAGCTTTCTTT. The entire variable domain, with the rest obtained from reference TRBV16 and TRBJ1-1, is as follows: GEEVAQTPKHLVRGEGQKAKLYCAPIKGHSYVFWYQQVLKNEFKFLISFQNENVFDETGMPKERFSAKCLPNSPCSLEIQATKLEDSAVYFCASSRDSNTEAFFGQGTRLTVV.